The present T cell receptor beta chain was sequenced within a study of blood T cell repertoires in COVID-19. Overall study: There were acute and convalescent COVID-19 samples, and they came from the United States, Italy and Spain. Sources were T cells, B-cell-depleted T cells, or PBMCs; the material itself was cDNA or gDNA.

This CDR3 has 13 residues. V was pared by 6 bases and J by 2 bases, with 11 bases between. In the original workflow: Reference gene primer amplification yielded estimated nucleated cell counts. Sequencing used immunoSEQ multiplex PCR; TCRdb keeps in-frame clones, though not all of them. That table is the source of V, J and clone size, and D and trimming were worked out from the DNA. Seen here are roughly 160,000 clones, approximately 90% observed once, and the top ten hold just under 4%. The TCR comes from a woman aged 55 to 70 who had recovered from COVID-19. Sample: peripheral blood. This chain connects TRBV12-3 or TRBV12-4 to TRBJ2-7; D is perhaps TRBD1 (6 bases). For the CDR3, the DNA is TGTGCCAGCAGCTGGGGGCCAGCCTACGAGCAGTACTTC. Its protein product is CASSWGPAYEQYF.